This paragraph covers one T cell receptor (beta chain) sequence. Its antigen is as yet unknown. Latent tuberculosis screening used tuberculin skin test and IGRA at entry. Data came from immunoSEQ multiplex PCR; TCRdb stores just in-frame clones and leaves some out. The sample has tens of thousands of clones, over 90% seen once; the top ten hold over 6.5%. This entry comes from a study of T cells in tuberculosis. Whole-study context: T cells were selected with CD1B tetramers loaded with glucose monomycolate. IGRA-negative adolescents, IGRA-positive adolescents with latent tuberculosis and adults with active tuberculosis formed this South African cohort.

CDR3 size: 14 residues. CDR1 SNHLY and CDR2 FYNNEI come from the germline V gene. V was pared by 6 bases and J by 4 bases, with 7 bases of the junction left unmatched. Study observations and caveats: Samples were chosen by availability of cryopreserved specimens.

The material sequenced was PBMCs. The chain couples TRBV2 to TRBJ1-2; 8 nucleotides agree with TRBD1. This receptor was taken from a donor aged 10 to 29 with latent tuberculosis or without tuberculosis infection. CDR3 residues: CASSDDRGFYGYTF. CDR3 DNA sequence: TGTGCCAGCAGCGACGACAGGGGCTTCTATGGCTACACCTTC.